This TCR beta chain stems from a study of blood T cells in healthy people across ages. Study outcomes and limitations: Compared with aged donors, long-lived donors showed fewer expanded clones, suggesting selection.

PCR was performed a second time for about 6 to 12 cycles using a sample-barcoded 5' primer and a J-beta primer mix. TCRdb reprocessed the 5' RACE reads via MiXCR and lists one record per CDR3 protein. The sample comprises about 1.8 million distinct CDR3 sequences, about 49% of which are singletons, and roughly 2.1% rests with the top ten. Germline values: CDR1 SGHRS, CDR2 YFSETQ. Trimming left V 0 bases short and J 2 bases short, with 11 bases between. The CDR3 length is 15 residues. This clonotype was detected a few times. No antigen is known for it. The material sequenced was blood. The chain is built from TRBV5-1 and TRBJ2-5, with D possibly being TRBD2 (5 bases). The TCR sequence derives from a woman aged 40 to 50 in good health. The CDR3 nucleotides are TGCGCCAGCAGCTTGGACTTAGGAGGACAAGAGACCCAGTACTTC. This sequence encodes CASSLDLGGQETQYF.